These 27 T cell receptor beta chains share one sample of origin, sequenced in a study of blood T cell repertoires in COVID-19. Sequencing was performed with immunoSEQ multiplex PCR; in TCRdb, only in-frame clones are kept and a portion is missing. This sample yields under 300,000 clones, of which nearly 90% are seen a single time; around 4.6% belongs to the top ten. The source material was peripheral blood. The receptors here all came from a woman aged 35 to 49 who had recovered from COVID-19.

The genes are TRBV12-5 and TRBJ2-1; D possibly corresponds to TRBD1 (7 bases). The CDR3 contains 12 residues. The V and J ends lost 7 bases and 7 bases respectively, with 11 bases between them. Per the germline V gene, CDR1 is LGHNT and CDR2 is FRNRAP. This chain's CDR3 is CASAPGGNEQFF. The CDR3 region has the DNA TGTGCTAGTGCCCCAGGGGGGAATGAGCAGTTCTTC.

V is TRBV7-6 and J is TRBJ2-2; 8 nucleotides agree with TRBD2. The V gene end was trimmed by 1 base and the J gene end by 8 bases; junction bases not matched to a gene: 9. CDR3 length equals 16 residues. CDR1 SGHVS and CDR2 FNYEAQ come from the germline V gene. The CDR3 nucleotides read TGTGCCAGCAGCTTAGGTTCAAGCGGGAGATCGGGGGAGCTGTTTTTT. Translating it yields CASSLGSSGRSGELFF.

This chain uses TRBV28 with TRBJ1-2; unclear D gene. The CDR3 length is 13 residues. Trimming took off 5 bases at V and 2 bases at J, with 9 bases between the two ends. Per the germline V gene, CDR1 is MDHEN and CDR2 is SYDVKM. CDR3 DNA: TGTGCCAGCAGTGGCACAGACAACTATGGCTACACCTTC. It specifies CASSGTDNYGYTF.

This clone has a handful of counts. J is TRBJ2-7 and V is TRBV2; 14 bases are shared with TRBD2. The CDR3 has 15 residues. V lost 5 bases, J lost 3 bases, and 3 bases stayed unmatched. Per the germline V gene, CDR1 is SNHLY and CDR2 is FYNNEI. In DNA form, the CDR3 reads TGTGCCAGCAGTAATGGACTAGCGGGGGGCTACGAGCAGTACTTC. This codes for CASSNGLAGGYEQYF. The variable domain in full, completed from reference TRBV2 and TRBJ2-7, reads EPEVTQTPSHQVTQMGQEVILRCVPISNHLYFYWYRQILGQKVEFLVSFYNNEISEKSEIFDDQFSVERPDGSNFTLKIRSTKLEDSAMYFCASSNGLAGGYEQYFGPGTRLTVT.

This sequence joins TRBV10-3 and TRBJ2-5; 8 bases align to TRBD1. Germline-derived CDR1 and CDR2 are ENHRY and SYGVKD. The CDR3 covers 13 residues. The V segment lost 7 bases and the J segment 5 bases; nucleotides outside the gene matches: 6. The CDR3 bases are TGTGCCATCAATTCACAGGGGGTTGAGACCCAGTACTTC. Protein product: CAINSQGVETQYF.

The V and J genes are TRBV7-9 and TRBJ2-5, with D uncertain. CDR3 length equals 13 residues. Germline CDR1 SEHNR, CDR2 FQNEAQ (reference sequence). The V gene lost 4 bases and the J gene lost 6 bases, with 12 bases spanning the gap. The CDR3, as DNA: TGTGCCAGCAGCTCCGAGAATTCACAGACCCAGTACTTC. Its protein is CASSSENSQTQYF.

V is TRBV24-1 and J is TRBJ1-2, with 9 bases matching TRBD1. This CDR3 is 16 amino acids long. V lost 3 bases and J lost 1; bases outside the gene matches: 5. From germline, CDR1 is KGHDR and CDR2 SFDVKD. CDR3 nucleotides: TGTGCCACCAGTGATGCCGGGACAGGGAATAACTATGGCTACACCTTC. Protein: CATSDAGTGNNYGYTF.

The chain uses TRBV7-2 and TRBJ1-4, with D unresolved. V gave up 2 bases and J gave up 8 bases, with 12 bases separating them. Germline V lookup: CDR1 SGHTA, CDR2 FQGNSA. The CDR3 contains 14 residues. The CDR3 region has the DNA TGTGCCAGCAGCTTAACCGGGATCGGGGAAAAACTGTTTTTT. Its translation is CASSLTGIGEKLFF.

The chain combines TRBV7-6 with TRBJ2-5; 11 nucleotides align to TRBD2. Trimming at V came to 5 bases and at J to 1 base, leaving 12 bases not matched to a gene. CDR1 SGHVS and CDR2 FNYEAQ come from the germline V gene. The CDR3 extends over 18 amino acids. In DNA form, the CDR3 reads TGTGCCAGCAGCGTTAATCCTGGGACTAGCGGTTTCCAAGAGACCCAGTACTTC. Its translation is CASSVNPGTSGFQETQYF.

The genes are TRBV6-6 and TRBJ2-1, with D perhaps TRBD2 (6 bases). V was cut by 7 bases and J by 0 bases, with 10 bases left in between. Germline CDR1 reads MNHNY; CDR2 reads SVGAGI (reference sequence). The CDR3 totals 14 residues. The CDR3 DNA sequence: TGTGCCAGCAATAGCGGCGGCTCCTACAATGAGCAGTTCTTC. This codes for CASNSGGSYNEQFF.

The rearrangement uses TRBV19 and TRBJ2-7, with TRBD1 identical over 7 bases. The germline V gene has CDR1 LNHDA and CDR2 SQIVND (reference sequence). V was clipped by 3 bases and J by 4 bases; unmatched bases: 9. The CDR3 is 15 amino acids. This CDR3 is CASSILEGAGYEQYF. Written as DNA, the CDR3 is TGTGCCAGTAGTATTCTTGAGGGGGCCGGTTACGAGCAGTACTTC.

The rearrangement joins TRBV6-2 or TRBV6-3 to TRBJ2-6; D remains ambiguous. V dropped 4 bases and J dropped 0 bases, with 10 bases sitting between them. The CDR3 loop spans 16 amino acids. Germline loops: CDR1 MNHEY, CDR2 SVGEGT. The CDR3 is CASSLTRNSGANVLTF. CDR3 sequence (DNA): TGTGCCAGCAGTTTGACACGGAACTCTGGGGCCAACGTCCTGACTTTC.

The chain uses TRBV24-1 and TRBJ2-4; TRBD1 agrees at 11 bases. J lost 7 bases, V lost 6 bases, and 7 bases had no gene match. Germline V gives CDR1 KGHDR, CDR2 SFDVKD. This CDR3 comprises 15 residues. CDR3: CATSYSGQGGNIQYF. DNA for the CDR3: TGTGCCACCAGTTACTCGGGACAGGGGGGGAACATTCAGTACTTC.

The chain links TRBV24-1 to TRBJ2-5, with D tentatively TRBD2 (6 bases). The germline V gene encodes CDR1 KGHDR and CDR2 SFDVKD. Between the trimmed V and J ends, which lost 1 base and 0 bases, there was a span of 8 bases. CDR3 length: 15 amino acids. CDR3 in DNA: TGTGCCACCAGTGATTTACGGGGGAACCAAGAGACCCAGTACTTC. This gives the protein CATSDLRGNQETQYF.

CDR3 in DNA: TGTGCCAGCAGTTACGGGGCAACTGGAAACACCATATATTTT. It specifies CASSYGATGNTIYF. This chain connects TRBV6-5 to TRBJ1-3; perhaps TRBD1 as D (5 bases). The germline CDR1 and CDR2 sequences are MNHEY and SVGAGI. The length of the CDR3 is 14 residues. V was cut by 2 bases and J by 2 bases, with 7 bases left in between.

The rearrangement links TRBV5-5 to TRBJ2-7, with D perhaps matching TRBD2 (6 bases). This CDR3 region has 14 residues. The germline gives CDR1 SGHKS, CDR2 YYEKEE (reference sequence). V lost 1 base and J lost 3, with 11 bases in between. The CDR3 here is CASSLFGGDYEQYF. The DNA of the CDR3 is TGTGCCAGCAGCTTGTTCGGGGGTGACTACGAGCAGTACTTC.

The chain joins TRBV13 to TRBJ2-4, with D possibly being TRBD1 (5 bases). From germline, CDR1 is PRHDT and CDR2 FYEKMQ (reference sequence). This CDR3 region has 13 residues. The germline V and J ends were trimmed by 5 bases and 7 bases, with 12 bases remaining between them. The CDR3 is CASSQPTDNIQYF. CDR3 sequence (DNA): TGTGCCAGCAGCCAACCGACAGATAACATTCAGTACTTC.

The chain joins TRBV19 to TRBJ2-7, with unresolved D. Deletions cut 8 bases from V and 0 bases from J, with 11 bases between. This CDR3 is built from 13 residues. The germline V gene encodes CDR1 LNHDA and CDR2 SQIVND (reference sequence). As DNA, the CDR3 is TGTGCCAGTGGCAGGAAAAGCTCCTACGAGCAGTACTTC. This translates into CASGRKSSYEQYF.

J is TRBJ2-7 and V is TRBV11-2; TRBD1 might be the D (5 bases). This CDR3 is built from 13 residues. The ends were cut back, 3 bases at V and 4 bases at J, with 10 bases in the middle. Germline CDR1 reads SGHAT; CDR2 reads FQNNGV. The CDR3, as DNA: TGTGCCAGCAGCTTGACTGGGGCTTACGAGCAGTACTTC. Protein product: CASSLTGAYEQYF.

The chain joins TRBV7-9 to TRBJ1-2, with a tentative D call TRBD1 (6 bases). The V gene's germline CDR1 is SEHNR and CDR2 FQNEAQ (reference sequence). The germline V and J ends were trimmed by 5 bases and 8 bases, with 12 bases remaining between them. The CDR3 is made up of 12 amino acids. Written as DNA, the CDR3 is TGTGCCAGCAGCCTACAGGACAGCGGCTACACCTTC. This codes for CASSLQDSGYTF.

V and J are TRBV21-1 and TRBJ2-1; the table gives TRBD1 as D, unverified against the DNA. TRBV21-1 is classified as a pseudogene. The CDR3 spans 14 residues. For the CDR3, the DNA is TGTGCCAGCAGCAAAAACAGGGTAAACAGTGAGCAGTTCTTC. The encoded protein is CASSKNRVNSEQFF.

The genes are TRBV30 and TRBJ1-1; 7 bases match TRBD1. The V gene's germline CDR1 is GTSNPN and CDR2 SVGIG (reference sequence). Trimming cost V 8 bases and J 2 bases; bases outside gene matches: 8. The CDR3 is 13 amino acids. This CDR3 reads CAREGASNTEAFF. DNA for the CDR3: TGTGCCCGTGAGGGGGCTAGCAACACTGAAGCTTTCTTT. Supplemented by reference TRBV30 and TRBJ1-1, the full variable domain reads SQTIHQWPATLVQPVGSPLSLECTVEGTSNPNLYWYRQAAGRGLQLLFYSVGIGQISSEVPQNLSASRPQDRQFILSSKKLLLSDSGFYLCAREGASNTEAFFGQGTRLTVV.

The chain employs TRBV15 and TRBJ2-7; 11 bases fit TRBD2. V lost 1 base and J lost 7; bases outside the gene matches: 0. This CDR3 spans 13 amino acids. CDR1 is LNHNV and CDR2 is YYDKDF in the germline V gene (reference sequence). DNA for the CDR3: TGTGCCACCAGCAGAGGGACTAGCGGGGAGCAGTACGTC. It encodes CATSRGTSGEQYV.

This chain uses TRBV6-6 with TRBJ2-7, with D possibly TRBD2 on 6 matching bases. The V gene lost 5 bases and the J gene lost 6 bases, with 17 bases spanning the gap. The germline CDR1 and CDR2 sequences are MNHNY and SVGAGI (reference sequence). This CDR3 is 14 amino acids long. The CDR3, as DNA: TGTGCCAGCAGTAGGGACTCTCAAACGGGCGAGCAGTACGTC. Translated, it gives CASSRDSQTGEQYV.

The rearrangement uses TRBV11-3 and TRBJ1-4; TRBD1 matches 8 bases. The CDR3 is 14 amino acids. The germline gives CDR1 SGHNT, CDR2 YENEEA. V gave up 3 bases and J gave up 6 bases; unmatched junction bases: 3. The DNA of the CDR3 is TGTGCCAGCAGCTTGACAGGGGTTGATGAAAAACTGTTTTTT. As protein: CASSLTGVDEKLFF. The variable domain in full, with the rest retrieved from reference TRBV11-3 and TRBJ1-4, is EAGVVQSPRYKIIEKKQPVAFWCNPISGHNTLYWYLQNLGQGPELLIRYENEEAVDDSQLPKDRFSAERLKGVDSTLKIQPAELGDSAVYLCASSLTGVDEKLFFGSGTQLSVL.

This chain connects TRBV7-9 to TRBJ1-3; unclear D gene. V was clipped by 1 base and J by 0 bases, with 4 bases between them. This CDR3 comprises 14 residues. The V gene's germline CDR1 is SEHNR and CDR2 FQNEAQ (reference sequence). CDR3 in DNA: TGTGCCAGCAGCTTAGTGGCCTCTGGAAACACCATATATTTT. This encodes CASSLVASGNTIYF.

This sequence joins TRBV25-1 and TRBJ2-3, with D uncertain. V was shortened by 3 bases and J by 3 bases, with 10 bases between the two germline ends. The CDR3 covers 14 residues. The germline V gene has CDR1 MGHDK and CDR2 SYGVNS. Written as DNA, the CDR3 is TGTGCCAGCAGTGATGGCTGGCAAACAGATACGCAGTATTTT. Its translation: CASSDGWQTDTQYF.